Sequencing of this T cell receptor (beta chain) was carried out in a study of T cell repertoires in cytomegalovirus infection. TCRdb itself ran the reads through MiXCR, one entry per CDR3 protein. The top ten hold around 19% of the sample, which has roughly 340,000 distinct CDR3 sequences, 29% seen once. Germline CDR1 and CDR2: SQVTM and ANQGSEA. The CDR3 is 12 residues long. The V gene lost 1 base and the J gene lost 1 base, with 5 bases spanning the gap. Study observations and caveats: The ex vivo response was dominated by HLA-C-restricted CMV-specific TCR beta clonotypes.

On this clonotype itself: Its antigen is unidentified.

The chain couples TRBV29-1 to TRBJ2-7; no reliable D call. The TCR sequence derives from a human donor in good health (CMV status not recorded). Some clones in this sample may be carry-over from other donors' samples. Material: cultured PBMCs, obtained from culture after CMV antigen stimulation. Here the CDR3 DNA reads TGCAGCGTTGAAGGGACGTCCTACGAGCAGTACTTC. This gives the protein CSVEGTSYEQYF.